A selection of T cell receptor beta chains follows, all from one sample in a study of OX40 agonist ivuxolimab in advanced cancers. Profiled with immunoSEQ multiplex PCR; TCRdb holds only in-frame clones, not every one. The sample shows some 40,000 clones, 89% of them seen only once. The source material was CD4+ or CD8+ T cells sorted from blood, sampled in a trial of the OX40 agonist ivuxolimab. The receptors originated from an adult with an advanced solid tumor such as melanoma, head and neck, liver or kidney cancer. CDR3s leave out the opening cysteine and the closing phenylalanine or tryptophan. Fields, in order: CDR3 length, V gene, CDR3 protein.

len: 12
v_gene: TRBV6-1
CDR3aa: ASSSSGGTDTQY

len: 12
v_gene: TRBV5-4
CDR3aa: ASSQGQLNEKLF

len: 12
v_gene: TRBV7-9
CDR3aa: ASSSYMNTGELF

len: 14
v_gene: TRBV27
CDR3aa: ASSLSSGTGNEKLF

len: 13
v_gene: TRBV15
CDR3aa: ATSRDRAIQETQY

len: 11
v_gene: TRBV10-3
CDR3aa: AITPDRVNEQF

len: 14
v_gene: TRBV5-1
CDR3aa: ASSLGLGGLINEQF

len: 12
v_gene: TRBV15
CDR3aa: ATSSEGGGDTQY

len: 13
v_gene: TRBV5-1
CDR3aa: ASAPPVSSTDTQY

len: 12
v_gene: TRBV27
CDR3aa: ASSLLRDTDTQY

len: 12
v_gene: TRBV10-3
CDR3aa: AISESGGNYEQY

len: 10
v_gene: TRBV29-1
CDR3aa: SAGRDGGELF

len: 12
v_gene: TRBV5-1
CDR3aa: ASSTRVLSYEQY

len: 12
v_gene: TRBV13
CDR3aa: ASSSNRGGTEAF

len: 9
v_gene: TRBV20-1
CDR3aa: SAPRGEKLF

len: 12
v_gene: TRBV27
CDR3aa: ASKITGGPGELF

len: 10
v_gene: TRBV6-6
CDR3aa: ASSLELYEQY

len: 11
v_gene: TRBV6-1
CDR3aa: ASSGILNTEAF

len: 11
v_gene: TRBV7-3
CDR3aa: ASSLSPLRPLH

len: 14
v_gene: TRBV7-8
CDR3aa: ASSFTPRNPGETQY

len: 14
v_gene: TRBV19
CDR3aa: ASSKTRDRGHGEQY

len: 13
v_gene: TRBV9
CDR3aa: ASSVWAEMNEKLF

len: 9
v_gene: TRBV6-6
CDR3aa: ASKDYETQY

len: 11
v_gene: TRBV13
CDR3aa: ASSLEGSGEQF

len: 14
v_gene: TRBV7-7
CDR3aa: ASSLGGQGRQETQY